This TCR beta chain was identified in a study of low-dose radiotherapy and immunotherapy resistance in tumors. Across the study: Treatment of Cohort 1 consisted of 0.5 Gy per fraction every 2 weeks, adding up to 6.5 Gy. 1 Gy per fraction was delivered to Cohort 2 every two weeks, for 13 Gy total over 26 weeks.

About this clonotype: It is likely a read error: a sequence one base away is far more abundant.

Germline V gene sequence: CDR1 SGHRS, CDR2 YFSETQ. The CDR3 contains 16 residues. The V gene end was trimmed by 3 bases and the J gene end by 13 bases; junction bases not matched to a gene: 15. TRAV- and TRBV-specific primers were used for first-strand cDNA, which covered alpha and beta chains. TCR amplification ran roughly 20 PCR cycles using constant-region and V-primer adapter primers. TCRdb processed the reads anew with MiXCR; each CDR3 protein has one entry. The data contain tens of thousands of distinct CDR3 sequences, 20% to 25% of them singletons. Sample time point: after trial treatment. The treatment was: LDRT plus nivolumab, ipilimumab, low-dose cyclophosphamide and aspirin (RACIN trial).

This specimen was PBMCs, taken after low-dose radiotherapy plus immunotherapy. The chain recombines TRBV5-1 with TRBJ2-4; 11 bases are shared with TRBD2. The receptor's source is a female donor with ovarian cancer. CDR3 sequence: CASSSETSGAYNEQYF. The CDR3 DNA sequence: TGCGCCAGCAGCTCCGAGACTAGCGGGGCTTACAATGAGCAGTACTTC.